This T cell receptor beta chain was profiled in a study of T cells expressing NK-cell markers. Overall study context: From sorted CD3+CD56+NKG2C+, CD3+CD56+NKG2C- and CD3+CD56-NKG2C+ T cells came the TCR beta repertoires. Study-wide results and limits: The study found these clonotypes also leading the CD3+CD56-NKG2C+ fraction in several donors.

TCRdb reprocessed the 5' RACE reads, keeping one entry per CDR3 protein, no DNA. This sample contains 90,000 to 130,000 distinct CDR3 sequences. Germline V CDR1 and CDR2: LNHDA, SQIVND (reference sequence). The CDR3 runs 11 residues. Concerning this clonotype: No antigen is known for it.

V gene TRBV19 combines with J gene TRBJ1-5; TCRdb gives TRBD1 as the D gene, but with no DNA this cannot be confirmed. This sequence was found in a woman aged 18 to 75 in good health. The sample consisted of blood T cells: a sorted CD56 or NKG2C T cell subset, CD4+ or CD8+ T cells, or bulk PBMC T cells (not recorded which). CDR3 protein: CASRGGQPQHF.